Included here is one TCR beta chain sequence, with context. The sample comes from a study of blood T cell repertoires in COVID-19. The wider study: Material from acute and convalescent COVID-19 was sourced from the United States, Italy and Spain. Nucleic acid was either cDNA or gDNA, and it came from T cells, B-cell-depleted T cells, or PBMCs.

Germline lookup yields CDR1 SGDLS and CDR2 YYNGEE. V shed 5 bases and J shed 4 bases, with 18 bases lying between them. The CDR3 has 15 residues. Profiled with immunoSEQ multiplex PCR; TCRdb holds only in-frame clones, not every one. The sample holds about 130,000 clones, 84% seen once. The sequence derives from a woman in her twenties or thirties who had recovered from COVID-19. V is TRBV9 and J is TRBJ2-5; possible D gene TRBD2, 5 bases. Sequenced input: peripheral blood. The CDR3 spells CASSLGLNPAETQYF. CDR3 sequence (DNA): TGTGCCAGCAGTCTCGGACTCAACCCGGCAGAGACCCAGTACTTC.